The 25 T cell receptor beta chains reported below all come from one sample, sequenced in a study of blood T cells in healthy people across ages. Sample-barcoded 5' priming and a J-beta primer mix drove a second PCR of roughly 7 to 11 cycles. TCRdb itself ran the 5' RACE reads through MiXCR, one entry per CDR3 protein. The sample records some 800,000 distinct CDR3 sequences, around 25% being singletons. The data also belong to a second study, concerning T cells of mothers and their children.

The sample consisted of blood. The receptors here all came from a boy younger than 18 in good health.

The gene calls are TRBV12-3 or TRBV12-4 and TRBJ2-1, with 7 positions matching TRBD2. V trimming: 1 base; J trimming: 9 bases; junction bases outside the gene matches: 12. This CDR3 contains 16 residues. In nucleotides, the CDR3 is TGTGCCAGCAGTTTAGATTTTGGCGGGAGCTGGGGTGAGCAGTTCTTC. This encodes CASSLDFGGSWGEQFF.

This clonotype showed up just a few times. The V and J genes are TRBV29-1 and TRBJ1-2; D is unresolved. The V gene's germline CDR1 is SQVTM and CDR2 ANQGSEA. V lost 7 bases and J lost 4, with 22 bases in between. The CDR3 is 15 residues long. The CDR3 region is CSAQPLGNLPYGYTF. DNA of the CDR3: TGCAGCGCCCAGCCCCTCGGAAATCTCCCCTATGGCTACACCTTC.

The chain links TRBV28 to TRBJ2-5; 10 positions agree with TRBD2. With the DNA end fitting TRBJ2-7 better, the J assignment may be wrong. Germline values: CDR1 MDHEN, CDR2 SYDVKM. This CDR3 contains 15 residues. The CDR3 sequence: CATVSPGLADYEQYF. CDR3 in DNA: TGTGCCACAGTTTCCCCCGGACTAGCGGATTACGAGCAGTACTTC.

This clonotype was observed a handful of times. V usage is TRBV20-1 and J usage is TRBJ2-6; no firm D call. Trimming removed 4 bases from V and 4 bases from J, with 8 bases in between. CDR1 is DFQATT and CDR2 is SNEGSKA in the germline V gene (reference sequence). CDR3 length equals 13 residues. CDR3 coding DNA: TGCAGTGCTACGGCGGTAGGGGCCAACGTCCTGACTTTC. It specifies CSATAVGANVLTF.

The chain links TRBV28 to TRBJ2-7, with D uncertain. This CDR3 is 16 amino acids long. Per the germline V gene, CDR1 is MDHEN and CDR2 is SYDVKM. V was cut by 5 bases and J by 3 bases, with 20 bases left in between. CDR3 protein: CASSDFEIFPFYEQYF. In DNA, the CDR3 is TGTGCCAGCAGTGATTTCGAAATTTTTCCCTTCTACGAGCAGTACTTC.

This clonotype has only a few counts. The gene calls are TRBV6-6 and TRBJ2-2; D remains ambiguous. Germline-derived CDR1 and CDR2 are MNHNY and SVGAGI (reference sequence). V was clipped by 6 bases and J by 6 bases, with 5 bases between them. This CDR3 region has 11 residues. CDR3 residues: CASRVPGELFF. DNA for the CDR3: TGTGCCAGCAGGGTTCCCGGGGAGCTGTTTTTT.

The table lists this clonotype with a count of one. This sequence joins TRBV7-2 and TRBJ2-7; D is ambiguous. The length of the CDR3 is 12 residues. CDR1 SGHTA and CDR2 FQGNSA come from the germline V gene. Trimming pared 7 bases from V and 3 bases from J, leaving 10 bases between. CDR3 loop: CASNPTIYEQYF. CDR3 nucleotides: TGTGCCAGCAACCCAACTATCTACGAGCAGTACTTC. The full variable domain, with the rest looked up from reference TRBV7-2 and TRBJ2-7, is GAGVSQSPSNKVTEKGKDVELRCDPISGHTALYWYRQSLGQGLEFLIYFQGNSAPDKSGLPSDRFSAERTGGSVSTLTIQRTQQEDSAVYLCASNPTIYEQYFGPGTRLTVT.

CDR3 residues: CSVVRRQDTQETQYF. CDR3 DNA: TGCAGCGTTGTACGCAGACAGGACACGCAAGAGACCCAGTACTTC. The rearrangement links TRBV29-1 to TRBJ2-5; TRBD1 might be the D (6 bases). CDR1 and CDR2 (germline): SQVTM, ANQGSEA. This CDR3 is 15 amino acids long. With 4 bases removed from V and 2 bases from J, the gap between germline ends came to 17 bases.

CDR3 loop: CSVGGTGGAGANVLTF. For the CDR3, the DNA is TGCAGCGTTGGCGGGACAGGGGGAGCTGGGGCCAACGTCCTGACTTTC. This chain uses TRBV29-1 with TRBJ2-6, with TRBD1 matching 11 bases. Germline V lookup: CDR1 SQVTM, CDR2 ANQGSEA. The CDR3 runs to 16 residues. The J segment lost 2 bases and the V segment lost 4 bases, leaving 4 bases of the junction unmatched.

The gene calls are TRBV15 and TRBJ2-1, with 7 bases that match TRBD2. The germline V gene encodes CDR1 LNHNV and CDR2 YYDKDF (reference sequence). J gave up 7 bases and V 3 bases, and 9 bases lay outside the gene matches. The CDR3 covers 15 residues. Here the CDR3 DNA reads TGTGCCACCAGCAGGGAAACTAGCGCTCGTAATGAGCAGTTCTTC. Its translation is CATSRETSARNEQFF. Full variable domain (remainder filled in from reference TRBV15 and TRBJ2-1): DAMVIQNPRYQVTQFGKPVTLSCSQTLNHNVMYWYQQKSSQAPKLLFHYYDKDFNNEADTPDNFQSRRPNTSFCFLDIRSPGLGDTAMYLCATSRETSARNEQFFGPGTRLTVL.

The rearrangement uses TRBV4-1 and TRBJ2-5; TRBD2 aligns across 10 bases. TRBJ2-7 explains the end of the DNA better; the J call may be wrong. The CDR3 loop spans 16 amino acids. Germline V gene lookup returns CDR1 MGHRA and CDR2 YSYEKL. The CDR3, as DNA: TGCGCCAGCAGCCAACTCCCGGCTAGCGGGAGCTACGAGCAGTACTTC. It is translated as CASSQLPASGSYEQYF.

The chain employs TRBV19 and TRBJ2-7, with 7 bases that match TRBD2. Germline CDR1 LNHDA, CDR2 SQIVND (reference sequence). V lost 1 base to trimming and J lost 6 bases; unmatched junction nucleotides: 9. This CDR3 contains 15 residues. CDR3 residues: CASSIALAERIEQYF. CDR3 in DNA: TGTGCCAGTAGTATAGCGCTAGCGGAACGAATCGAGCAGTACTTC. Variable domain in full (rest from reference TRBV19 and TRBJ2-7): DGGITQSPKYLFRKEGQNVTLSCEQNLNHDAMYWYRQDPGQGLRLIYYSQIVNDFQKGDIAEGYSVSREKKESFPLTVTSAQKNPTAFYLCASSIALAERIEQYFGPGTRLTVT.

The chain uses TRBV4-1 and TRBJ2-1, with 7 bases aligning to TRBD1. The J call is in doubt because the DNA end fits TRBJ2-7 better. The CDR3 is 14 residues long. Germline lookup yields CDR1 MGHRA and CDR2 YSYEKL. CDR3: CASSQAQQGYEQYF. The CDR3 region has the DNA TGCGCCAGCAGCCAAGCGCAACAGGGGTACGAGCAGTACTTC.

This rearrangement joins TRBV7-2 to TRBJ2-3; 7 nucleotides line up with TRBD1. V was clipped by 7 bases and J by 3 bases; unmatched bases: 7. Germline CDR1 is SGHTA and CDR2 is FQGNSA. CDR3 size: 14 residues. CDR3 in amino acids: CASTEPTGTDTQYF. The CDR3 nucleotides are TGTGCCAGCACCGAACCGACAGGGACAGATACGCAGTATTTT.

The V and J genes are TRBV12-3 or TRBV12-4 and TRBJ2-5, with D unclear. The DNA matches TRBJ2-7 better at its end, which makes the J call doubtful. The CDR3 has 13 residues. CDR3 protein: CASSLAVIYEQYF. In DNA form, the CDR3 reads TGTGCCAGCAGTTTGGCTGTTATCTACGAGCAGTACTTC.

With regard to this clonotype: An end of the junction differs from the germline gene, which may be a read error. The rearrangement uses TRBV2 and TRBJ1-2, with D possibly TRBD1 on 6 matching bases. The length of the CDR3 is 13 residues. Looked up from germline, CDR1 is SNHLY and CDR2 is FYNNEI. CDR3 sequence (DNA): TGTGCCAACAGTGAACAGGGAAACTATGGCTACACCTTC. Residues: CANSEQGNYGYTF.

In its sample, this clonotype was seen a few times. The chain uses TRBV10-3 and TRBJ2-1, with TRBD2 matching over 7 bases. The J call may be incorrect, as the DNA end agrees better with TRBJ2-5. Looked up from germline, CDR1 is ENHRY and CDR2 is SYGVKD. The CDR3 sequence is 15 residues long. The CDR3, as DNA: TGTGCCATCAGGGAGAAGGGGAGGGGTCTCGAGACCCAGTACTTC. Protein: CAIREKGRGLETQYF.

This clonotype was seen a few times. An end of the junction does not agree with germline; a read error may underlie this. This chain joins TRBV7-2 and TRBJ2-5, with TRBD2 as a possible D gene (5 bases). Germline-derived CDR1 and CDR2 are SGHTA and FQGNSA. This CDR3 contains 11 residues. Here the CDR3 reads CASSLRETLYF. In DNA form, the CDR3 reads TGTGCCAGCAGCTTAAGGGAGACCCTGTACTTC.

This clonotype was counted a few times. The CDR3 is CSVSAGSTEAFF. DNA for the CDR3: TGCAGCGTCTCGGCCGGTTCGACTGAAGCTTTCTTT. The chain has TRBV29-1 and TRBJ1-1; no firm D call. Trimming took off 6 bases at V and 5 bases at J, with 13 bases between the two ends. The CDR3 spans 12 residues. The V gene's germline CDR1 is SQVTM and CDR2 ANQGSEA.

This clonotype was seen a single time. The rearrangement joins TRBV5-1 to TRBJ2-1; a possible D gene is TRBD1 (5 bases). The germline V gene encodes CDR1 SGHRS and CDR2 YFSETQ. This CDR3 comprises 14 residues. Trimming cost V 5 bases and J 0 bases, with 9 bases left between them. CDR3 DNA: TGCGCCAGCAGAAACCAGGGCTCCTACAATGAGCAGTTCTTC. Translated, it gives CASRNQGSYNEQFF.

This clonotype was seen more than once but under ten times. J is TRBJ2-5 and V is TRBV12-3 or TRBV12-4; perhaps TRBD1 as D (5 bases). The CDR3 is 12 residues long. Between the trimmed V and J ends, which lost 6 bases and 11 bases, there was a span of 16 bases. The CDR3 loop reads CASRATAAWQYF. The CDR3 DNA reads TGTGCCAGCAGGGCGACAGCCGCCTGGCAGTACTTC.

The gene calls are TRBV6-2 or TRBV6-3 and TRBJ2-5; 10 positions match TRBD2. This CDR3 spans 16 amino acids. Germline V gene sequence: CDR1 MNHEY, CDR2 SVGEGT. After removal of 2 bases from V and 0 bases from J, the junction contained 3 bases not matched to a gene. CDR3 DNA sequence: TGTGCCAGCAGTTACACTAGCGGGACGTACCAAGAGACCCAGTACTTC. It codes for CASSYTSGTYQETQYF.

This clonotype was counted between two and nine times. V usage is TRBV7-9 and J usage is TRBJ1-4, with D possibly TRBD1 on 5 matching bases. Trimming pared 2 bases from V and 11 bases from J, leaving 15 bases between. The CDR3 has 14 residues. Germline CDR1 and CDR2: SEHNR and FQNEAQ (reference sequence). In DNA, the CDR3 is TGTGCCAGCAGCTTAACCCAGGGTGGCGGGAAACTGTTTTTT. Its protein product is CASSLTQGGGKLFF.

This rearrangement joins TRBV28 to TRBJ2-3; 8 bases align to TRBD2. The CDR3 is 16 amino acids. The trim removed 5 bases at V and 2 bases at J, leaving 9 bases unmatched. Germline lookup yields CDR1 MDHEN and CDR2 SYDVKM. CDR3 sequence (DNA): TGTGCCAGCAGTCGTACGGGGCGGGGGGTCACAGATACGCAGTATTTT. Protein sequence: CASSRTGRGVTDTQYF.

The table lists this clonotype with a few counts. The chain joins TRBV5-1 to TRBJ2-3; 8 positions agree with TRBD2. The trim removed 2 bases at V and 0 bases at J, leaving 8 bases unmatched. CDR3 length equals 17 residues. CDR1 is SGHRS, CDR2 YFSETQ, per germline. The CDR3 region is CASSLLAEDASTDTQYF. The DNA of the CDR3 is TGCGCCAGCAGCTTACTAGCGGAGGACGCTAGCACAGATACGCAGTATTTT.